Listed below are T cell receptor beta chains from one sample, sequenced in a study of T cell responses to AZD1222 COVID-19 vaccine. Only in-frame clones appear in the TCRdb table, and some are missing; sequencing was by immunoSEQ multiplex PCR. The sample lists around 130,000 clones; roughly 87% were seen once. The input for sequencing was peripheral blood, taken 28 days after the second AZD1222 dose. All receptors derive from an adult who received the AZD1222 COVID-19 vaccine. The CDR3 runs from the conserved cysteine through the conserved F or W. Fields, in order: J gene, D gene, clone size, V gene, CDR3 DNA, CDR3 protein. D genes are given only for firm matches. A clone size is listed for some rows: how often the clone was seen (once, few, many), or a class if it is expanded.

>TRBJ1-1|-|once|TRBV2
TGTGCCAGCAGCCCTAACACTGAAGCTTTCTTT
CASSPNTEAFF
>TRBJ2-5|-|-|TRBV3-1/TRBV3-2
TGTGCCAGCAGCCAAGGAGCCCTAGCCTACCCCCAAGAGACCCAGTACTTC
CASSQGALAYPQETQYF
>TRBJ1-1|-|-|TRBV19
TGTGCCAGTAGTATGGGGCAGCTAAGATCCACTGAAGCTTTCTTT
CASSMGQLRSTEAFF
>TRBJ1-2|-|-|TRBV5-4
TGTGCCAGCAGCTCGGGACGGTCTTTAGCTAACTATGGCTACACCTTC
CASSSGRSLANYGYTF
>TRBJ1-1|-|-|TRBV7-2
TGTGCCAGCAGCTTACTATTCATGAACACTGAAGCTTTCTTT
CASSLLFMNTEAFF
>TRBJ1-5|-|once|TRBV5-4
TGTGCCAGCAGCTTGGGATCCAATCAGCCCCAGCATTTT
CASSLGSNQPQHF
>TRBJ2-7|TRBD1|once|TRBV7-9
TGTGCCAGCACCCCGTCGGGTGGGCAGGGGGCGGTTGAGCAGTACTTC
CASTPSGGQGAVEQYF
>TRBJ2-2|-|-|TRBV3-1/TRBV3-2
TGTGCTCGAAATTGCAAGGCGAACACCGGGGAGCTGTTTTTT
CARNCKANTGELFF
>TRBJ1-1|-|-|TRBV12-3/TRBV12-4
TGTGCCAGCAGTTTGAGTCGGGGCACTGAAGCTTTCTTT
CASSLSRGTEAFF
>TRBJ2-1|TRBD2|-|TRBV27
TGTGCCAGCAGACTAGCGGGAGGGAGTTACAATGAGCAGTTCTTC
CASRLAGGSYNEQFF
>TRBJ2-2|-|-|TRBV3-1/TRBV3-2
TGTGCCAGCAGCCGCAATACAGGGACTGGGGAGCTGTTTTTT
CASSRNTGTGELFF
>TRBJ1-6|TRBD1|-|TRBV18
TGTGCCAGCTCACCAAGGACAGGGAGGCAGGAATCACCCCTCCACTTT
CASSPRTGRQESPLHF
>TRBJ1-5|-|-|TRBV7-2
TGTGCCAGCAGCTTATACGGACTCAATCAGCCCCAGCATTTT
CASSLYGLNQPQHF
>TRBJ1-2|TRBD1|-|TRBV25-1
TGTGCCAGCACCACAGGGGGTAACTATGGCTACACCTTC
CASTTGGNYGYTF
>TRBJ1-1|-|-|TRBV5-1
TGCGCCAGCAGCTGGGGCGGGGTAGTGGCTGAAGCTTTCTTT
CASSWGGVVAEAFF
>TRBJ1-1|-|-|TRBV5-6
TGTGCCAGCAGCTTGTATGCCCCGGGCACCGAAGCTTTCTTT
CASSLYAPGTEAFF
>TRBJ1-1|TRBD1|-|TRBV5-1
TGCGCCAGCAGCCCCCGGACAGGGGACAGCACTGAAGCTTTCTTT
CASSPRTGDSTEAFF
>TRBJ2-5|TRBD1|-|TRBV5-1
TGCGCCAGCGGCAACGGGACAGGGGATTTAGAGATTGAGACCCAGTACTTC
CASGNGTGDLEIETQYF
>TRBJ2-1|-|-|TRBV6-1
TGTGCCAGCAGTGAAGGGTGGGGGTCGCTTTACAATGAGCAGTTCTTC
CASSEGWGSLYNEQFF
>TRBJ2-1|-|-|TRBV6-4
TGTGCCAGCAAAATCGAGAGCTCCTACAATGAGCAGTTCTTC
CASKIESSYNEQFF
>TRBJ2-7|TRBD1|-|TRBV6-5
TGTGCCAGCAGCGCCGGGACAGGTCCGACCTACGAGCAGTACTTC
CASSAGTGPTYEQYF
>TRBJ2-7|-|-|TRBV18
TGTGCCAGCTCAGGCACGTTCTCCTACGAGCAGTACTTC
CASSGTFSYEQYF
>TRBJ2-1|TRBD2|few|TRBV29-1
TGCAGCGTTGTATCGCCTAGCGGAGCTTACAATGAGCAGTTCTTC
CSVVSPSGAYNEQFF
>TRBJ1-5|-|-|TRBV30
TGTGCCTGGAGTGTACGGGGGACCGGCAATCAGCCCCAGCATTTT
CAWSVRGTGNQPQHF
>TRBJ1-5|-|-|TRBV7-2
TGTGCCAGCAGCTTGGGCGTTAATCAGCCCCAGCATTTT
CASSLGVNQPQHF
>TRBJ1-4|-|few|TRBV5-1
TGCGCCAGCAGCTCAAGGGGAGCCTATGAAAAACTGTTTTTT
CASSSRGAYEKLFF
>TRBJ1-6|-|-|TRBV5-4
TGTGCCAGCCTCCCTGATGGTAGGAATTCACCCCTCCACTTT
CASLPDGRNSPLHF
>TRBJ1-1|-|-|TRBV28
TGTGCCAGCAGTTTTGCGCGGCATGAAGCTTTCTTT
CASSFARHEAFF
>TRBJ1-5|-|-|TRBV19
TGTGCCAGTAGTATAGACAGTACACCCGTGGGCAATCAGCCCCAGCATTTT
CASSIDSTPVGNQPQHF
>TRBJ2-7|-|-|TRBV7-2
TGTGCCAGCAGCTTAGTTGGGGGTAGGGACTACGAGCAGTACTTC
CASSLVGGRDYEQYF
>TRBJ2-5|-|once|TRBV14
TGTGCCAGCAGCCAAGGGGCATACTACCAAGAGACCCAGTACTTC
CASSQGAYYQETQYF
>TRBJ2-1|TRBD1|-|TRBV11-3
TGTGCCAGTATACAGGGGGGTTCCTACAATGAGCAGTTCTTC
CASIQGGSYNEQFF
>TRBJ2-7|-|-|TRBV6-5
TGTGCCAGCAGGGACCGGTACGAGCAGTACTTC
CASRDRYEQYF
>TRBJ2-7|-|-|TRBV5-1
TGCGCCAGCAGCCTCGGCACGGGGTTAGCCTACGAGCAGTACTTC
CASSLGTGLAYEQYF
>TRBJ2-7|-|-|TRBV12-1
TGTGCCAGCAGCTTGATAGTTATAGGGGAGGGACTGTACCTATCCTACGAGCAGTACTTC
CASSLIVIGEGLYLSYEQYF
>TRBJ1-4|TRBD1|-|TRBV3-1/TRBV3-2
TGTGCCAGCAGCCCACCCGGACAGGAAAATGAAAAACTGTTTTTT
CASSPPGQENEKLFF
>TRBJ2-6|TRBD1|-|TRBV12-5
TGTGCTAGTGGTTCCCACAGGGGGCTGGGGGCCAACGTCCTGACTTTC
CASGSHRGLGANVLTF
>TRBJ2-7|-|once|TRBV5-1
TGCGCCAGCAGTAAAGAATATCTCTCCTACGAGCAGTACTTC
CASSKEYLSYEQYF
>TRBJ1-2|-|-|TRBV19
TGTGCCAGTAGTCTGGCAGGGAGCCTTAACTATGGCTACACCTTC
CASSLAGSLNYGYTF
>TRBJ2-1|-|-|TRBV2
TGTGCCAGCAGTGCTGAGGGTTGGGATGAGCAGTTCTTC
CASSAEGWDEQFF
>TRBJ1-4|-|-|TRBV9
TGTGCCAGCAGCGTGGGAGAGAATGAAAAACTGTTTTTT
CASSVGENEKLFF
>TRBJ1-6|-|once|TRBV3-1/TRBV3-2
TGTGCCAGCGGGACGGACCTCAGGGCCCTCCACTTT
CASGTDLRALHF
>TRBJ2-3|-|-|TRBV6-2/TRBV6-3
TGTGCCAGCAGTTACCGTTCCCCGGGGGTGAGCACAGATACGCAGTATTTT
CASSYRSPGVSTDTQYF
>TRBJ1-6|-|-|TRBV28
TGTGCCAGCAGTCTCATTGGGAATTCACCCCTCCACTTT
CASSLIGNSPLHF
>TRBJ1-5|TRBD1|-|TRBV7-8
TGTGCCAGCAGCTTAGCGGGACAGGGGGCGTATCAGCCCCAGCATTTT
CASSLAGQGAYQPQHF
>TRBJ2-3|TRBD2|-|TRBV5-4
TGTGCCAGCAGCTTGGAAAAGCGGGGGAGCACAGATACGCAGTATTTT
CASSLEKRGSTDTQYF
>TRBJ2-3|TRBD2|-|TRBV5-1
TGCGCCAGCAGCCCCTCCGGGGGGGCGGCCTTCACAGATACGCAGTATTTT
CASSPSGGAAFTDTQYF
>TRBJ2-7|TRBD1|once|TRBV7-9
TGTGCCAGCAGCTCGGACAGGGTGGTTTCCTACGAGCAGTACTTC
CASSSDRVVSYEQYF